This T cell receptor beta chain was found in a study of blood T cell repertoires in COVID-19. Each exposed participant met a COVID-19 case in the 2 weeks preceding study entry. Method: immunoSEQ multiplex PCR; TCRdb's copy keeps in-frame clones and lacks some. The data hold 110,000 to 150,000 clones, with under 85% observed a single time. The germline CDR1 and CDR2 sequences are MNHEY and SVGAGI. V lost 8 bases and J lost 7, with 12 bases in between. This CDR3 spans 13 amino acids. Sequencing was performed on PBMCs or T cells enriched from blood (not recorded which). The rearrangement links TRBV6-5 to TRBJ1-6; TRBD1 is a possible D gene (5 bases). The sequence came from a woman aged 18-29 years who had been exposed to COVID-19. This CDR3 reads CASAQEINSPLHF. The CDR3, as DNA: TGTGCCAGCGCACAGGAAATAAATTCACCCCTCCACTTT.